What follows describes a single TCR beta chain. There are a few counts of this clonotype. This clone's antigen is unknown. Per-base qualities were not stored, and no clone one base away is much larger. The time point label, read with the paper, signifies: patch test 3, about 24 weeks after DPC sensitization. Reading the label with the study, this specimen's treatment or condition is: therapeutic diphenylcyclopropenone sensitization with weekly scalp DPC. Blood at each patch-test visit was drawn before the patch test was applied. Patients were eligible if aged 18 to 70, diagnosed with alopecia and judged suitable for DPC therapy, and pregnant patients were excluded. Unfractionated whole blood was collected in Tempus Blood RNA tubes, and total RNA was extracted from that blood. The data belong to a study of human T cells and chemical hapten exposure (dated by TCRdb to the early 2020s). Some background on the complete study: For sensitization, 2% DPC in acetone was applied to an approximately 2 cm by approximately 2 cm area of upper inner arm skin. Throughout the study period of around 25 weeks, patients also received therapeutic DPC doses to the scalp every week. Patch testing was performed on the upper back with Finn chambers containing 0.01% DPC, and the patch tests were scored after 6 days according to International Contact Dermatitis Research Group standards. The patient cohort, mostly female, included alopecia areata with under or over 50% scalp involvement, alopecia totalis and alopecia universalis. Libraries were combined into a pool for sequencing, and differences in TCR yield between samples came mainly from small differences in library volumes within the pool. The study tracked peripheral blood TCR repertoire changes in vivo during primary and secondary sensitization to the hapten diphenylcyclopropenone (DPC) in alopecia patients. Blood samples were taken from patients before sensitization (week 0) and then at 2, 6 and about 24 weeks after DPC sensitization. Approximately 28 alopecia patients provided blood for TCR sequencing at one to four time points (pre-sensitization, 2, 6 and 24 weeks).

The junction shows trimming of 4 bases on V and 6 bases on J, and the gene matches do not reach 12 bases of it. The CDR3 covers 16 residues, taking in both the cysteine and the phenylalanine. The only DNA kept is the CDR3, 48 bases in frame from the first base. Looking up the germline V gene yields CDR1 SGDLS and CDR2 YYNGEE. On the study overall, not on this receptor specifically: Expanded TCRs formed significantly more large CDR3 similarity clusters than pre-sensitization or healthy control sets, consistent with antigen-driven responses. Because every patient had alopecia, a presumed autoimmune disease, the patients' immune response might differ from that of healthy individuals. No change with DPC sensitization was found in the number of TCRs above 1 in 1000 frequency, and no evidence of global repertoire structure alterations was found. Repeated subsampling changed both the strength of the expansion versus patch-test correlation and the threshold at which that correlation became significant. A positive correlation was found between the number of PT1 expanded TCRs and patch test score, with significance reached at thresholds 8, 16 and 32 but not 4.

The library came from RACE. This sample was sequenced with a NextSeq 500. During library preparation, unique molecular identifiers were attached to individual cDNA molecules so that TCRs could be counted in a quantitative, reproducible way. From each blood RNA sample, both TCR alpha and TCR beta chains were sequenced. The published analysis was carried out like this. Samples had a median of around 92,000 TCRs, with a range from 23,224 to 690,600. V, J and CDR3 annotation of the TCR reads was performed with the Decombinator software suite. For PS versus PT1 abundance plots, all samples were subsampled to the same number of TCRs (28,000). Expanded TCRs were defined as absent before sensitization and observed at least eight times at the 2-week time point. TCRdb cleaned the public reads at Q25 with fastp, built clones with MiXCR and kept in-frame beta chains. Each CDR3 protein gets just one entry, which takes the most common genes and DNA from the rows behind it. Here the V and J calls rest on TCRdb's processing, not on the authors' analysis. A total of about 160,000 distinct CDR3 sequences appear in this sample, around a quarter of them only once. The biggest ten clones account for around 1.9% of the sample.

The clonotype originates from a woman between 18 and 30 years old with alopecia areata. Some clones in this sample may be carry-over from other donors' samples. Sequenced here: whole blood, sampled in connection with sensitization to the hapten diphenylcyclopropenone (DPC). The chain is made from TRBV9 and TRBJ1-4, with TRBD1 matching 7 junction bases. Read as DNA, the sequence is TGTGCCAGCAGCCCCCACAGGGGCCCGCGGGATGAAAAACTGTTTTTT. Translated, this is CASSPHRGPRDEKLFF. The variable domain in full, with residues beyond the CDR3 obtained from the reference TRBV9 and TRBJ1-4 genes, is DSGVTQTPKHLITATGQRVTLRCSPRSGDLSVYWYQQSLDQGLQFLIQYYNGEERAKGNILERFSAQQFPDLHSELNLSSLELGDSALYFCASSPHRGPRDEKLFFGSGTQLSVL.